This passage covers 32 T cell receptor beta chains from one sample sequenced in a study of identical twins (dated by TCRdb to the mid-2010s). Library preparation employed 5' RACE. These reads were obtained on an Illumina HiSeq 2000. The raw public data were reprocessed by TCRdb itself: fastp quality trimming at Q25, MiXCR clonotype calling, in-frame beta chains only. Under each unique CDR3 protein, matching rows form one entry showing the most common genes and DNA. The sample data list 450,000 or so distinct CDR3 sequences, and 20% to 25% of these were observed just once. The ten biggest clones cover around 3% of the sample. These same records also appear under a second study, on T cells expressing NK-cell markers.

Sequenced material: CD4+ T cells sorted from blood. These receptors originate from a woman under 30 in good health.

This clonotype was picked up one time. The rearrangement uses TRBV20-1 and TRBJ2-5; 7 bases match TRBD2. The germline V gene has CDR1 DFQATT and CDR2 SNEGSKA (reference sequence). The ends lost 0 bases at V and 5 bases at J; junction bases unmatched: 15. There are 17 residues in the CDR3. DNA of the CDR3: TGCAGTGCTAGAGAAGGTCTAGCGGAAGGTCTATGGGAGACCCAGTACTTC. This encodes CSAREGLAEGLWETQYF.

The table lists this clonotype with a few counts. V and J are TRBV10-3 and TRBJ1-1; a weak D match, TRBD1 (6 bases). V gave up 5 bases and J gave up 8 bases, with 12 bases separating them. Germline loops: CDR1 ENHRY, CDR2 SYGVKD. The CDR3 totals 12 residues. The DNA of the CDR3 is TGTGCCATCAGTCCGGGACAACTGGAAGCTTTCTTT. It encodes CAISPGQLEAFF.

This chain joins TRBV20-1 and TRBJ2-3, with 11 positions matching TRBD2. Germline V lookup: CDR1 DFQATT, CDR2 SNEGSKA (reference sequence). CDR3 length: 17 amino acids. Unmatched junction bases numbered 13, after V lost 6 bases and J lost 2 bases. This CDR3 is CSALAGGVRGNTDTQYF. Written as DNA, the CDR3 is TGCAGTGCCTTAGCGGGAGGGGTAAGGGGAAACACAGATACGCAGTATTTT.

In this sample, this clonotype turned up a few times. The J gene is TRBJ1-1, the V gene TRBV5-1, with a tentative D call TRBD1 (5 bases). The CDR3 runs 14 residues. The germline V and J ends were trimmed by 0 bases and 8 bases, with 14 bases remaining between them. The germline V gene encodes CDR1 SGHRS and CDR2 YFSETQ. The CDR3 nucleotides read TGCGCCAGCAGCTTGGCCTTGAGGGGTGGAGAAGCTTTCTTT. It is translated as CASSLALRGGEAFF.

This clonotype has only a few counts. The chain uses TRBV6-1 and TRBJ1-6; D unresolved. CDR1 is MNHNS, CDR2 SASEGT, per germline. The CDR3 has 14 residues. V was clipped by 7 bases and J by 8 bases, with 15 bases between them. CDR3 loop: CASNLLGRDSPLHF. In DNA form, the CDR3 reads TGTGCCAGCAACCTACTCGGAAGGGATTCACCCCTCCACTTT.

V and J are TRBV6-1 and TRBJ2-7; no firm D call. The ends were cut back, 10 bases at V and 1 base at J, with 20 bases in the middle. CDR3 size: 15 residues. Looked up from germline, CDR1 is MNHNS and CDR2 is SASEGT. The CDR3 sequence: CATRSRILNSYEQYF. The CDR3 DNA reads TGTGCCACCCGCAGTCGGATTTTAAATTCCTACGAGCAGTACTTC.

This clonotype was detected only a few times. J is TRBJ2-7 and V is TRBV12-3 or TRBV12-4; TRBD2 aligns across 11 bases. Unmatched junction bases numbered 5, after V lost 8 bases and J lost 5 bases. The CDR3 sequence is 13 residues long. CDR3 sequence (DNA): TGTGCCAGCGGTAGACTAGCGGGGAACGAGCAGTACTTC. This encodes CASGRLAGNEQYF.

This clonotype occurred a few times. The genes are TRBV6-2 or TRBV6-3 and TRBJ2-1; D is undetermined. CDR1 and CDR2 (germline): MNHEY, SVGEGT. The CDR3 totals 11 residues. V lost 8 bases, J lost 9 bases, and 11 bases lay in between. This CDR3 is CASGDGPEQFF. The CDR3 nucleotides are TGTGCCAGCGGGGATGGTCCTGAGCAGTTCTTC.

This chain joins TRBV20-1 and TRBJ2-5; no definite D call. The V end was cut by 1 base, the J end by 5 bases, with 14 bases between. CDR3 length equals 14 residues. The V gene's germline CDR1 is DFQATT and CDR2 SNEGSKA (reference sequence). The CDR3 DNA reads as TGCAGTGCTAGAGGCACTTACGCCGGGGAGACCCAGTACTTC. This codes for CSARGTYAGETQYF.

The chain employs TRBV20-1 and TRBJ2-7, with 10 positions matching TRBD2. Germline V gives CDR1 DFQATT, CDR2 SNEGSKA (reference sequence). The CDR3 totals 13 residues. V shed 4 bases and J 6 bases; nucleotides not matched to a gene: 6. The CDR3 sequence is CSATSGSGREQYF. The CDR3 bases are TGCAGTGCTACTAGCGGGAGTGGTCGCGAGCAGTACTTC.

The chain combines TRBV20-1 with TRBJ2-1; 12 bases agree with TRBD2. The CDR3 covers 15 residues. Trimming at V came to 1 base and at J to 5 bases, leaving 3 bases not matched to a gene. Germline V gene sequence: CDR1 DFQATT, CDR2 SNEGSKA (reference sequence). The CDR3 nucleotides read TGCAGTGCTAGAGTTCGACTAGCGGGGGACAATGAGCAGTTCTTC. Translated: CSARVRLAGDNEQFF.

This clonotype occurred many times. In DNA, the CDR3 is TGTGCCAGCAGCCAATCAGGGAAGGGCGAGCAGTACTTC. It translates to CASSQSGKGEQYF. V usage is TRBV14 and J usage is TRBJ2-7; D may be TRBD1 (5 bases). The ends were cut back, 2 bases at V and 6 bases at J, with 11 bases in the middle. The germline V gene has CDR1 SGHDN and CDR2 FVKESK. The CDR3 has 13 residues.

This clonotype occurred a few times. V and J are TRBV21-1 and TRBJ2-1. TRBV21-1 is a documented pseudogene. The CDR3 sequence is 16 residues long. The CDR3 loop reads CASSNSHRDYYNEQFF. The CDR3 DNA follows: TGTGCCAGCAGCAACTCTCACCGGGACTACTACAATGAGCAGTTCTTC.

This clonotype was recorded many times. The V gene is TRBV7-9, the J gene TRBJ2-1; D gene ambiguous. CDR3 length: 11 residues. Trimming removed 8 bases from V and 8 bases from J, with 10 bases in between. Germline loops: CDR1 SEHNR, CDR2 FQNEAQ (reference sequence). CDR3 nucleotide sequence: TGTGCCAGCTCCTGGTTGGATGAGCAGTTCTTC. Translated: CASSWLDEQFF.

The CDR3 reads CASSPRGGSEAFF. The CDR3 nucleotides read TGTGCCAGCAGCCCCCGCGGAGGGTCTGAAGCTTTCTTT. V and J are TRBV3-1 and TRBJ1-1; no clear D gene. Germline loops: CDR1 LGHDT, CDR2 YNNKEL (reference sequence). The CDR3 runs 13 residues. The V end was cut by 4 bases, the J end by 6 bases, with 12 bases between.

This clonotype was seen only a few times. This chain uses TRBV12-3 or TRBV12-4 with TRBJ2-1, with 7 bases that match TRBD2. The CDR3 is 14 amino acids. V lost 2 bases, J lost 10 bases, and 8 bases stayed unmatched. CDR3 nucleotide sequence: TGTGCCAGCAGTTTAAGGGAGGGCGTCACCGAGCAGTTCTTC. Translated: CASSLREGVTEQFF.

This clonotype was counted only a few times. The V call is TRBV29-1, the J call TRBJ1-1; D is perhaps TRBD1 (5 bases). CDR3 length: 13 amino acids. The germline V and J ends were trimmed by 4 bases and 4 bases, with 13 bases remaining between them. The germline CDR1 and CDR2 sequences are SQVTM and ANQGSEA. Here the CDR3 reads CSVGREMGTEAFF. For the CDR3, the DNA is TGCAGCGTTGGCAGGGAAATGGGCACTGAAGCTTTCTTT. The full variable domain, its missing parts supplied by reference TRBV29-1 and TRBJ1-1, is SAVISQKPSRDICQRGTSLTIQCQVDSQVTMMFWYRQQPGQSLTLIATANQGSEATYESGFVIDKFPISRPNLTFSTLTVSNMSPEDSSIYLCSVGREMGTEAFFGQGTRLTVV.

The CDR3 sequence is CSARDSEAETQYF. CDR3 DNA sequence: TGCAGTGCTAGAGATTCGGAGGCGGAGACCCAGTACTTC. This chain uses TRBV20-1 with TRBJ2-5; perhaps TRBD2 as D (5 bases). The ends were cut back, 0 bases at V and 5 bases at J, with 10 bases in the middle. Looked up from germline, CDR1 is DFQATT and CDR2 is SNEGSKA (reference sequence). This CDR3 has 13 amino acids.

The chain combines TRBV12-3 or TRBV12-4 with TRBJ2-5; 9 bases are a match to TRBD2. V dropped 6 bases and J dropped 7; count of bases not matched to a gene: 12. CDR3 length equals 15 residues. CDR3 sequence (DNA): TGTGCCAGCAGGACTAGCGGTGCCGACCGTGGGACCCAGTACTTC. The encoded protein is CASRTSGADRGTQYF.

This clonotype was counted a few times. The J gene is TRBJ2-7, the V gene TRBV7-6; tentatively, D is TRBD1 (6 bases). The CDR3 extends over 14 amino acids. Per the germline V gene, CDR1 is SGHVS and CDR2 is FNYEAQ. V was cut by 4 bases and J by 2 bases, with 12 bases left in between. CDR3 region: CASSSQEGAYEQYF. In DNA form, the CDR3 reads TGTGCCAGCAGCTCCCAAGAGGGGGCCTACGAGCAGTACTTC.

This chain connects TRBV7-2 to TRBJ2-2; 10 bases match TRBD1. The J segment lost 8 bases and the V segment lost 5 bases, leaving 5 bases of the junction unmatched. The CDR3 has 14 amino acids. Looked up from germline, CDR1 is SGHTA and CDR2 is FQGNSA. CDR3 in DNA: TGTGCCAGCAGCCGGGACAGGGGACCGGGGGAGCTGTTTTTT. This gives the protein CASSRDRGPGELFF.

This clonotype was seen only a few times. The V call is TRBV12-3 or TRBV12-4, the J call TRBJ2-7; 12 bases are a match to TRBD1. The CDR3 contains 14 residues. Trimming at V came to 3 bases and at J to 5 bases, leaving 2 bases not matched to a gene. The CDR3: CASSLGTGGHEQYF. In DNA form, the CDR3 reads TGTGCCAGCAGTTTGGGGACAGGGGGCCACGAGCAGTACTTC.

Only a few counts were recorded for this clonotype. J is TRBJ1-1 and V is TRBV4-3; D ambiguous. Germline V gene data show CDR1 as LGHNA and CDR2 as YSLEER. V dropped 0 bases and J dropped 5 bases, with 10 bases sitting between them. This CDR3 is built from 14 residues. CDR3 sequence: CASSQDLGWTEAFF. The CDR3 DNA is TGCGCCAGCAGCCAAGATCTAGGGTGGACTGAAGCTTTCTTT.

The chain couples TRBV12-3 or TRBV12-4 to TRBJ2-1; possibly TRBD2 for D (6 bases). The CDR3 spans 16 residues. Trimming pared 2 bases from V and 0 bases from J, leaving 11 bases between. CDR3 residues: CASSLRAGSSYNEQFF. The CDR3 nucleotides are TGTGCCAGCAGTTTACGGGCGGGAAGCTCCTACAATGAGCAGTTCTTC.

V gene TRBV7-2 combines with J gene TRBJ1-1; 8 bases are shared with TRBD1. Germline V lookup: CDR1 SGHTA, CDR2 FQGNSA. The CDR3 length is 17 residues. The V segment lost 5 bases and the J segment 0 bases; nucleotides outside the gene matches: 11. The CDR3 reads CASSRPRDRSVNTEAFF. For the CDR3, the DNA is TGTGCCAGCAGCCGGCCCCGGGACAGGAGTGTGAACACTGAAGCTTTCTTT.

This rearrangement joins TRBV20-1 to TRBJ2-6, with D perhaps matching TRBD1 or TRBD2 (5 bases each). V shed 3 bases and J shed 2 bases, with 8 bases lying between them. The CDR3 is made up of 14 amino acids. Germline-derived CDR1 and CDR2 are DFQATT and SNEGSKA (reference sequence). The CDR3 is CSASEGTGANVLTF. CDR3 nucleotides: TGCAGTGCTAGTGAGGGGACTGGGGCCAACGTCCTGACTTTC.

This sequence joins TRBV7-9 and TRBJ2-1, with no clear D. Germline CDR1 and CDR2: SEHNR and FQNEAQ (reference sequence). The CDR3 contains 15 residues. Trimming stripped 2 bases from V and 6 bases from J, with 14 bases between. In DNA, the CDR3 is TGTGCCAGCAGCTTATTTGGTGCTGGGTTCAATGAGCAGTTCTTC. Amino acid sequence: CASSLFGAGFNEQFF.

The genes are TRBV20-1 and TRBJ2-2, with D maybe TRBD2 (6 bases). The CDR3 has 16 amino acids. CDR1 and CDR2 from the germline V gene are DFQATT and SNEGSKA (reference sequence). Deletions cut 2 bases from V and 2 bases from J, with 15 bases between. In DNA, the CDR3 is TGCAGTGCTAGATCTTTGGGGACTGAAAACACCGGGGAGCTGTTTTTT. Translated: CSARSLGTENTGELFF.

The chain couples TRBV20-1 to TRBJ2-2; D remains ambiguous. The CDR3 runs to 14 residues. V lost 2 bases and J 4 bases, leaving 11 bases between the germline ends. Per the germline V gene, CDR1 is DFQATT and CDR2 is SNEGSKA (reference sequence). The CDR3: CSARKPGRTGELFF. The CDR3 nucleotides read TGCAGTGCTAGAAAGCCTGGGCGCACCGGGGAGCTGTTTTTT.

This chain links TRBV3-1 with TRBJ2-5; no clear D. Trimming stripped 1 base from V and 5 bases from J, with 8 bases between. The CDR3 is 13 residues long. CDR1 is LGHDT and CDR2 is YNNKEL in the germline V gene (reference sequence). In DNA form, the CDR3 reads TGTGCCAGCAGCCAAGTCCCCTTGGAGACCCAGTACTTC. This sequence encodes CASSQVPLETQYF.

The J gene is TRBJ1-1, the V gene TRBV20-1; the D is unclear. Germline-derived CDR1 and CDR2 are DFQATT and SNEGSKA (reference sequence). The CDR3 has 12 residues. Trimming left V 4 bases short and J 2 bases short, with 8 bases between. The CDR3 nucleotides are TGCAGTGCTAACCTCAGAAACACTGAAGCTTTCTTT. It codes for CSANLRNTEAFF.

This clonotype showed up just a few times. This rearrangement joins TRBV4-3 to TRBJ1-1; D unclear. Germline loops: CDR1 LGHNA, CDR2 YSLEER. This CDR3 has 12 amino acids. V shed 0 bases and J shed 10 bases, with 9 bases lying between them. The CDR3 sequence: CASSQDRGLAFF. The CDR3 DNA reads as TGCGCCAGCAGCCAAGATCGAGGGTTAGCTTTCTTT.